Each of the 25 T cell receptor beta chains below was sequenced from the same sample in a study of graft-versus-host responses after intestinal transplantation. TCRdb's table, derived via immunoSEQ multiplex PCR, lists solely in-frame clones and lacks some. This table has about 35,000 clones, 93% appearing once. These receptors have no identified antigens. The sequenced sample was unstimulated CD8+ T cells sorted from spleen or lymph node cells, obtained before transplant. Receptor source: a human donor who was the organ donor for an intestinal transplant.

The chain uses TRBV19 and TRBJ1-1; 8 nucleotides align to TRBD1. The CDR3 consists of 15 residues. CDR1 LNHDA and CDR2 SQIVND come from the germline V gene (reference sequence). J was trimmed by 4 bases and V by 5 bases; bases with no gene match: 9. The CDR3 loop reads CASSLAGTGSTEAFF. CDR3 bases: TGTGCCAGTAGTCTAGCCGGGACAGGATCCACTGAAGCTTTCTTT. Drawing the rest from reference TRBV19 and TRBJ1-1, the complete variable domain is DGGITQSPKYLFRKEGQNVTLSCEQNLNHDAMYWYRQDPGQGLRLIYYSQIVNDFQKGDIAEGYSVSREKKESFPLTVTSAQKNPTAFYLCASSLAGTGSTEAFFGQGTRLTVV.

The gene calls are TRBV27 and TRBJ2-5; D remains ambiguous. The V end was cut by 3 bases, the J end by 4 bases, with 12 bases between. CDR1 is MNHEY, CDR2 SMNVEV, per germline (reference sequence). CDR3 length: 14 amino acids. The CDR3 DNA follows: TGTGCCAGCAGTTTGCTAACCCCCGGAGAGACCCAGTACTTC. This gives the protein CASSLLTPGETQYF.

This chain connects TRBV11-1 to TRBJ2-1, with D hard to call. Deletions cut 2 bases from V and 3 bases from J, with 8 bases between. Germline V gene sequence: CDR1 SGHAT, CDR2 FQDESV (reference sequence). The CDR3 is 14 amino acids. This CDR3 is CASSLYRNYNEQFF. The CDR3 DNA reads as TGTGCCAGCAGCTTATATCGGAACTACAATGAGCAGTTCTTC.

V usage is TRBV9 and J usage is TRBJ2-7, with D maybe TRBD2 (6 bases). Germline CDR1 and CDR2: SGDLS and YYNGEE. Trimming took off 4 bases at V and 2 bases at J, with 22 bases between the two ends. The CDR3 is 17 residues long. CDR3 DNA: TGTGCCAGCAGCCCCAGGACGTCAGGGAGGTACCCCTACGAGCAGTACTTC. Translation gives CASSPRTSGRYPYEQYF. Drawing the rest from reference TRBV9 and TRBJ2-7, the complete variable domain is DSGVTQTPKHLITATGQRVTLRCSPRSGDLSVYWYQQSLDQGLQFLIQYYNGEERAKGNILERFSAQQFPDLHSELNLSSLELGDSALYFCASSPRTSGRYPYEQYFGPGTRLTVT.

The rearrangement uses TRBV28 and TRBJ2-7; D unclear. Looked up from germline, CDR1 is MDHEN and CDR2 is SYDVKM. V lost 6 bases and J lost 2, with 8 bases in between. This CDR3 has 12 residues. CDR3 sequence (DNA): TGTGCCAGCAGGGATAGCCCCTACGAGCAGTACTTC. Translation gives CASRDSPYEQYF.

The CDR3 is CASSLSSAIDGAAAKNIQYF. DNA of the CDR3: TGTGCCAGCAGTTTATCTTCAGCGATAGATGGTGCGGCGGCCAAAAACATTCAGTACTTC. V usage is TRBV28 and J usage is TRBJ2-4; no reliable D call. Trimming took off 1 base at V and 1 base at J, with 23 bases between the two ends. The CDR3 runs to 20 residues. Germline values: CDR1 MDHEN, CDR2 SYDVKM.

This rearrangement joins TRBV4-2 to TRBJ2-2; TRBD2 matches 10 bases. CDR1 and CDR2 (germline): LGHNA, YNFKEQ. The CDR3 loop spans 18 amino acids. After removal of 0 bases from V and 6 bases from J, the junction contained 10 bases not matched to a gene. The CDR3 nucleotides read TGTGCCAGCAGCCAAGATCCACAGGGACTAGCGCTTTCCGGGGAGCTGTTTTTT. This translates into CASSQDPQGLALSGELFF.

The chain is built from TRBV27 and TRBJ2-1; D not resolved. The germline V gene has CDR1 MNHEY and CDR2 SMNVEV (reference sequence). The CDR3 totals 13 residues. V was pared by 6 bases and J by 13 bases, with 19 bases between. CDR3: CASRPPIGVLQFF. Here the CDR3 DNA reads TGTGCCAGCAGGCCCCCGATAGGAGTGTTACAGTTCTTC.

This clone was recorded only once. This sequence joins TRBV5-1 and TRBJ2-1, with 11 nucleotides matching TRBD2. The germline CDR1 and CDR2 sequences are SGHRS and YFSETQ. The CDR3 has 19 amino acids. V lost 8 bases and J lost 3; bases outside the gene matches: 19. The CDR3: CASAGGLAGGPGVYNEQFF. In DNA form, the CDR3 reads TGCGCCAGTGCCGGGGGGCTAGCGGGAGGCCCTGGGGTCTACAATGAGCAGTTCTTC.

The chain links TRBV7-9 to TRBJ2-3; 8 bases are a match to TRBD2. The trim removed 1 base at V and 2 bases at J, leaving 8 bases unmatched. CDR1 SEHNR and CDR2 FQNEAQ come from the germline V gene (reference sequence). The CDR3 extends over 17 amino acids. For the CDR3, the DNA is TGTGCCAGCAGCTTAGGTTTCACTAGCGGACCCACAGATACGCAGTATTTT. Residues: CASSLGFTSGPTDTQYF.

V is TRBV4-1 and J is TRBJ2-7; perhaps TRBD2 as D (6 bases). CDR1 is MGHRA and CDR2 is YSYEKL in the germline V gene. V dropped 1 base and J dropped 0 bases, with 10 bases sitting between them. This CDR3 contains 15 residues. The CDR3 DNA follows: TGCGCCAGCAGCCAAGGGCTAGCGTACTCCTACGAGCAGTACTTC. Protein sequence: CASSQGLAYSYEQYF.

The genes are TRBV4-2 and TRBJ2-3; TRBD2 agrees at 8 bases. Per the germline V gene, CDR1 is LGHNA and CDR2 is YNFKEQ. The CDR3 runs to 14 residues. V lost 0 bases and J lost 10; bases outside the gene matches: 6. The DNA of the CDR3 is TGTGCCAGCAGCCAAGAAACGGGACTAGTCCCGCAGTATTTT. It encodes CASSQETGLVPQYF.

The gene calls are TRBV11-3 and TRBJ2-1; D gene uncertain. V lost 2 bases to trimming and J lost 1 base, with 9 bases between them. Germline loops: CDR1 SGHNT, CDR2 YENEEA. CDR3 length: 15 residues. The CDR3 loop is CASSLYPGSYNEQFF. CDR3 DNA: TGTGCCAGCAGCTTATACCCTGGGTCCTACAATGAGCAGTTCTTC.

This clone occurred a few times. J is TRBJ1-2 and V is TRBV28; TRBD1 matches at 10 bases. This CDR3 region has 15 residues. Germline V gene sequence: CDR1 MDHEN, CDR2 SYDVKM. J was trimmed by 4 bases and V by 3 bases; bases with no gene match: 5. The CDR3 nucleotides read TGTGCCAGCAGTTTCGGGGGGGACAGGGGCTATGGCTACACCTTC. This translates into CASSFGGDRGYGYTF.

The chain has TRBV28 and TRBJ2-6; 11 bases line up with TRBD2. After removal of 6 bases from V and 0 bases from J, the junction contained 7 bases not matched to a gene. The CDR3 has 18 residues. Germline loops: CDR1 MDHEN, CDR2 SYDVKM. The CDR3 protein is CASSLNLAGGSGANVLTF. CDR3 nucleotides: TGTGCCAGCAGCTTAAATCTAGCGGGAGGCTCTGGGGCCAACGTCCTGACTTTC.

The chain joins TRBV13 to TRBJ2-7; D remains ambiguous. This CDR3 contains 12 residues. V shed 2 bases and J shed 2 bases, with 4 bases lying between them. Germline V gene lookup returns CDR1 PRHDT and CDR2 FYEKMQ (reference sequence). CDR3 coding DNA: TGTGCCAGCAGCTTAAACGCCTACGAGCAGTACTTC. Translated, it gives CASSLNAYEQYF. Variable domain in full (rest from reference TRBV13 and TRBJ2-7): AAGVIQSPRHLIKEKRETATLKCYPIPRHDTVYWYQQGPGQDPQFLISFYEKMQSDKGSIPDRFSAQQFSDYHSELNMSSLELGDSALYFCASSLNAYEQYFGPGTRLTVT.

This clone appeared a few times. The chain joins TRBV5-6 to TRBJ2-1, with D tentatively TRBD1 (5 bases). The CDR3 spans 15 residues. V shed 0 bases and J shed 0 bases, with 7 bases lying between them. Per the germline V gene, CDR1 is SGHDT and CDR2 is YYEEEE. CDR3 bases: TGTGCCAGCAGCTTGGGGACAATCTCCTACAATGAGCAGTTCTTC. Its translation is CASSLGTISYNEQFF.

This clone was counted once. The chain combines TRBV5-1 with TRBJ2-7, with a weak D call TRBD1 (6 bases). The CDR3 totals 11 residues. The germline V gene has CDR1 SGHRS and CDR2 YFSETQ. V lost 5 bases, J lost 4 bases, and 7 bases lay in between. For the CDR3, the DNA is TGCGCCAGCAGACAGGGTTACGAGCAGTACTTC. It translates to CASRQGYEQYF.

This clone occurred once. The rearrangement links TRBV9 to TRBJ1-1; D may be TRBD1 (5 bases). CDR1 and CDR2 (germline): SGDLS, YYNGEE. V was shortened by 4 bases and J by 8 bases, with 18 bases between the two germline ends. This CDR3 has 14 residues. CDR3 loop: CASSTLSPRAEAFF. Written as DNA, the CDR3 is TGTGCCAGCAGCACATTATCTCCCAGGGCCGAAGCTTTCTTT.

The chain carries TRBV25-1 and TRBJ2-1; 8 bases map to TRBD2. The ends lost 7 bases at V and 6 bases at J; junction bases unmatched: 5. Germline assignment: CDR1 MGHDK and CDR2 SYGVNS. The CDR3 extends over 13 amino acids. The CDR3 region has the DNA TGTGCCAGCATTAGCGGGGTTGTCAATGAGCAGTTCTTC. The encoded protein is CASISGVVNEQFF.

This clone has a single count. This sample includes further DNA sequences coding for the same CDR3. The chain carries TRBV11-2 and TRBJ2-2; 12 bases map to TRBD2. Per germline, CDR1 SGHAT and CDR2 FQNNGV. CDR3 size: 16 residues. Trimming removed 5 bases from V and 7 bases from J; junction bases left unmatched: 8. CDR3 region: CASSPGLAGTGGELFF. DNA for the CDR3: TGTGCCAGCAGCCCCGGACTAGCGGGAACGGGCGGGGAGCTGTTTTTT.

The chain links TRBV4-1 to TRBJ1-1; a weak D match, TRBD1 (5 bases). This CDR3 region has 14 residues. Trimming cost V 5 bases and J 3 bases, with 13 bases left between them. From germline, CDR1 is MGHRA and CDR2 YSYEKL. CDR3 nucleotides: TGCGCCAGCAGCAAAGGGCGGGGGGACACTGAAGCTTTCTTT. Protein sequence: CASSKGRGDTEAFF.

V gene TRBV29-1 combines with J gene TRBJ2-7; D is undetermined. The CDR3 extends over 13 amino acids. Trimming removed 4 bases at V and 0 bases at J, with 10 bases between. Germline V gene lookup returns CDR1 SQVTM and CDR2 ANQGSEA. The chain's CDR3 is CSVGAANSYEQYF. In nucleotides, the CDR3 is TGCAGCGTTGGGGCGGCGAACTCCTACGAGCAGTACTTC.

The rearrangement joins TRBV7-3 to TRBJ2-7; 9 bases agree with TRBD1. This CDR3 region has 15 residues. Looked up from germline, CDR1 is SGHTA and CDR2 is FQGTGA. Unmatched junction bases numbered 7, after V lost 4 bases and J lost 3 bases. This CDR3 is CASSYKRTGDYEQYF. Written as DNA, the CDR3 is TGTGCCAGCAGCTATAAACGGACAGGGGACTACGAGCAGTACTTC.

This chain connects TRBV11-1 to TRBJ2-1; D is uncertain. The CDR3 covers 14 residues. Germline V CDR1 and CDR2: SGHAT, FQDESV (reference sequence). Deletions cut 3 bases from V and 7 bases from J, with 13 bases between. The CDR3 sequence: CASSFASRLNEQFF. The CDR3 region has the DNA TGTGCCAGCAGCTTCGCTTCAAGGTTAAATGAGCAGTTCTTC. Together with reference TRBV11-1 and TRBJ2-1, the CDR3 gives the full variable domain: EAEVAQSPRYKITEKSQAVAFWCDPISGHATLYWYRQILGQGPELLVQFQDESVVDDSQLPKDRFSAERLKGVDSTLKIQPAELGDSAMYLCASSFASRLNEQFFGPGTRLTVL.